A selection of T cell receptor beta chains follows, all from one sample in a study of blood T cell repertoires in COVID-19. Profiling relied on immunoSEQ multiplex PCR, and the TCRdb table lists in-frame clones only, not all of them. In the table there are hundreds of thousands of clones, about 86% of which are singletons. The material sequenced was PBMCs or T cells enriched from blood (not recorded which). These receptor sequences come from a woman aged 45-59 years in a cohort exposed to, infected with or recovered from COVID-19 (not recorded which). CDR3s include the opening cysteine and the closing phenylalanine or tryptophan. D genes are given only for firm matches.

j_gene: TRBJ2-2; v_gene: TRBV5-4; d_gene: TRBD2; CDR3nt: TGTGCCAGCAGCTTGGATAGCGGGGTGACCGGGGAGCTGTTTTTT; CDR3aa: CASSLDSGVTGELFF
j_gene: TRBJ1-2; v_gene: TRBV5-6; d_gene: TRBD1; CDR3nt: TGTGCCGGCGGATCTAGGGACAGGGAACTCAACGGCTACACCTTC; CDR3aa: CAGGSRDRELNGYTF
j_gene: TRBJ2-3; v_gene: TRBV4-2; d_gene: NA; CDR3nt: TGTGCCAGCAGCCAGGCGGGACGGACCAAGCAAGATACGCAGTATTTT; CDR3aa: CASSQAGRTKQDTQYF
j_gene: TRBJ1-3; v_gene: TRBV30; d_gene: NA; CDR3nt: TGTGCCTGGAGTGTCGGGGGGCCCCTAAACACCATATATTTT; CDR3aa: CAWSVGGPLNTIYF
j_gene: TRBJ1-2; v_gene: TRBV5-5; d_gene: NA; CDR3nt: TGTGCCAGCAGCTTGGGGCAGGGTAGAGGCTACACCTTC; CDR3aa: CASSLGQGRGYTF
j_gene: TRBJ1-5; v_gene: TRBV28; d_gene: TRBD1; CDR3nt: TGTGCCAGCAGGGAGACACAGGGGTGGAATCAGCCCCAGCATTTT; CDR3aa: CASRETQGWNQPQHF
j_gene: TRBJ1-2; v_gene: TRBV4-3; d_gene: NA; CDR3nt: TGCGCCAGCAGCCAGGACCCCCTGGGGGGAACGAACTATGGCTACACCTTC; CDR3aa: CASSQDPLGGTNYGYTF
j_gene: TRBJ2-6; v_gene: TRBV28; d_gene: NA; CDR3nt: TGTGCCAGCAGTTTATTTAGTTGGGGCCAGAACAACCCTGGGGCCAACGTCCTGACTTTC; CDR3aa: CASSLFSWGQNNPGANVLTF
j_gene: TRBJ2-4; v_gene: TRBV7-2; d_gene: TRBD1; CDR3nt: TGTGCCAGCAGCTCGACAGGGGGTAGGGGTCTGGGCAAAAACATTCAGTACTTC; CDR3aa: CASSSTGGRGLGKNIQYF
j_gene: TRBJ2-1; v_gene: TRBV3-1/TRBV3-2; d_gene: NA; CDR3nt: TGTGCCAGCAGCCAAGGGGGCGACCCAGGGCAGTTCTTC; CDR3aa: CASSQGGDPGQFF
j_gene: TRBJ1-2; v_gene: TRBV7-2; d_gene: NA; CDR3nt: TGTGCCAGCAGCTCGCGAGACAGGAACTATGGCTACACCTTC; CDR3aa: CASSSRDRNYGYTF
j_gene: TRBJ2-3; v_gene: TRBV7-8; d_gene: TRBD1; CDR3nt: TGTGCCAGCAGCTTCGGCCAGGGGGCTATCCGGGTAGAACGTAGCACAGATACGCAGTATTTT; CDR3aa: CASSFGQGAIRVERSTDTQYF
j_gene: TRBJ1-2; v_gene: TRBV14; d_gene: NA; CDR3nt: TGTGCCAGCAGCCAAGATGTCAGAACAGGATATGGCTACACCTTC; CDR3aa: CASSQDVRTGYGYTF